Presented here are 14 T cell receptor beta chains from one specimen sequenced in a study of blood T cell repertoires in COVID-19. Some clones are missing from TCRdb's copy, which holds only in-frame ones; the method was immunoSEQ multiplex PCR. Of under 300,000 clones detected, more than 60% appear once; the ten largest clones hold under 4.5%. Sequencing was performed on peripheral blood. These receptors all stem from a middle-aged woman with active or convalescent COVID-19.

The chain is built from TRBV11-2 and TRBJ2-6; D possibly corresponds to TRBD2 (7 bases). Trimming shortened V by 0 bases and J by 2 bases, and 17 bases separated the two germline ends. The CDR3 covers 19 residues. The germline V gene has CDR1 SGHAT and CDR2 FQNNGV. For the CDR3, the DNA is TGTGCCAGCAGCTTAGATGTAGGGGGGGGGCCTCCTGGGGCCAACGTCCTGACTTTC. Protein sequence: CASSLDVGGGPPGANVLTF.

The chain recombines TRBV6-1 with TRBJ2-2; a weak D match, TRBD1 (5 bases). Trimming removed 3 bases from V and 7 bases from J, with 12 bases in between. CDR3 length: 14 residues. Germline V gives CDR1 MNHNS, CDR2 SASEGT. The CDR3 is CASSDQGLGGELFF. The CDR3 nucleotides are TGTGCCAGCAGTGACCAGGGATTGGGCGGGGAGCTGTTTTTT.

The chain employs TRBV12-3 or TRBV12-4 and TRBJ2-7; D possibly corresponds to TRBD2 (5 bases). The CDR3 totals 11 residues. V lost 3 bases to trimming and J lost 5 bases, with 5 bases between them. This CDR3 is CASSFGNEQYF. The CDR3 coding sequence is TGTGCCAGCAGTTTCGGGAACGAGCAGTACTTC.

This chain joins TRBV15 and TRBJ2-3, with TRBD1 matching 12 bases. The CDR3 extends over 18 amino acids. Germline CDR1 and CDR2: LNHNV and YYDKDF (reference sequence). The ends lost 2 bases at V and 4 bases at J; junction bases unmatched: 10. The CDR3 DNA reads TGTGCCACCAGCAGATTACCGGGACAGGGGGCTTGGGCAGATACGCAGTATTTT. Its protein product is CATSRLPGQGAWADTQYF.

The chain is built from TRBV5-1 and TRBJ1-3; weak D call: TRBD1 (5 bases). Germline V gives CDR1 SGHRS, CDR2 YFSETQ. The germline V and J ends were trimmed by 3 bases and 7 bases, with 8 bases remaining between them. The CDR3 sequence is 12 residues long. The CDR3 DNA follows: TGCGCCAGCAGCTACGGGGGTAACACCATATATTTT. Encoded protein: CASSYGGNTIYF.

This chain joins TRBV15 and TRBJ2-7, with 9 bases matching TRBD2. V lost 3 bases, J lost 1 base, and 7 bases stayed unmatched. CDR3 length: 16 amino acids. CDR1 LNHNV and CDR2 YYDKDF come from the germline V gene (reference sequence). In nucleotides, the CDR3 is TGTGCCACCAGCAGGGAGCTAGCGGGGCTATCCTACGAGCAGTACTTC. As protein: CATSRELAGLSYEQYF.

As to this clone: One end of the junction does not line up with germline, which may come from a read error. The CDR3 DNA follows: TGTGCCCGGAGCGGAGGAGACTATGGCTACACCTTC. It is translated as CARSGGDYGYTF. The V call is TRBV30, the J call TRBJ1-2; unclear D gene. This CDR3 has 12 residues. Per the germline V gene, CDR1 is GTSNPN and CDR2 is SVGIG (reference sequence).

The chain is built from TRBV10-3 and TRBJ2-1, with 9 positions matching TRBD1. Germline values: CDR1 ENHRY, CDR2 SYGVKD. V dropped 6 bases and J dropped 5; count of bases not matched to a gene: 8. CDR3 length equals 15 residues. The CDR3 DNA follows: TGTGCCATCAGACTGGACAGGGGCGAGGACAATGAGCAGTTCTTC. As protein: CAIRLDRGEDNEQFF.

The chain couples TRBV12-5 to TRBJ1-1, with D maybe TRBD1 (5 bases). Deletions cut 2 bases from V and 1 base from J, with 14 bases between. The CDR3 covers 16 residues. Germline V CDR1 and CDR2: LGHNT, FRNRAP. CDR3 DNA: TGTGCTAGTGGTTTGACCGGGACTAAGAAGAACACTGAAGCTTTCTTT. Protein: CASGLTGTKKNTEAFF.

This chain uses TRBV12-5 with TRBJ1-5, with 9 bases fitting TRBD1. CDR3 length: 17 amino acids. The J segment lost 3 bases and the V segment lost 4 bases, leaving 10 bases of the junction unmatched. In germline, CDR1 is LGHNT, CDR2 FRNRAP. This chain's CDR3 is CASGWSVGQGFNQPQHF. CDR3 bases: TGTGCTAGTGGTTGGTCGGTGGGACAGGGATTCAATCAGCCCCAGCATTTT.

V gene TRBV4-1 combines with J gene TRBJ2-5; D gene uncertain. This CDR3 comprises 16 residues. V lost 4 bases to trimming and J lost 5 bases, with 20 bases between them. The V gene's germline CDR1 is MGHRA and CDR2 YSYEKL. CDR3 residues: CASSLIHAGSKETQYF. CDR3 nucleotide sequence: TGCGCCAGCAGCCTTATTCATGCAGGATCGAAGGAGACCCAGTACTTC.

The gene calls are TRBV5-1 and TRBJ2-7; perhaps TRBD1 as D (6 bases). Germline lookup yields CDR1 SGHRS and CDR2 YFSETQ. CDR3 length: 14 residues. The V and J ends lost 2 bases and 5 bases respectively, with 14 bases between them. CDR3 protein: CASSLLQGGNEQYF. DNA for the CDR3: TGCGCCAGCAGCTTACTACAGGGCGGCAACGAGCAGTACTTC.

The rearrangement links TRBV30 to TRBJ2-6; D perhaps matches TRBD1 (6 bases). The V end was cut by 6 bases, the J end by 2 bases, with 23 bases between. Germline-derived CDR1 and CDR2 are GTSNPN and SVGIG (reference sequence). The CDR3 sequence is 18 residues long. CDR3 DNA: TGTGCCTGCCCGAGAGTGGGGGCCCGGGGAGCTGGGGCCAACGTCCTGACTTTC. Translating gives CACPRVGARGAGANVLTF. Supplemented by reference TRBV30 and TRBJ2-6, the full variable domain reads SQTIHQWPATLVQPVGSPLSLECTVEGTSNPNLYWYRQAAGRGLQLLFYSVGIGQISSEVPQNLSASRPQDRQFILSSKKLLLSDSGFYLCACPRVGARGAGANVLTFGAGSRLTVL.

The V gene is TRBV6-5, the J gene TRBJ1-1; possible D gene TRBD1, 5 bases. V dropped 6 bases and J dropped 3 bases, with 17 bases sitting between them. CDR3 size: 15 residues. Germline V gene data show CDR1 as MNHEY and CDR2 as SVGAGI. CDR3 in amino acids: CASSQQVSWDTEAFF. The CDR3 nucleotides read TGTGCCAGCAGCCAACAGGTATCCTGGGACACTGAAGCTTTCTTT.